A selection of T cell receptor beta chains follows, all from one sample in a study of monozygotic twins with inflammatory bowel disease. From the 5' RACE reads, TCRdb lists one entry per CDR3 protein and no DNA. In total, the table holds some 190,000 distinct CDR3 sequences. The specimen was blood. The receptors were sampled from a human donor with ulcerative colitis or Crohn's disease, or a healthy co-twin of an affected twin (not recorded which). Each CDR3 is given with its conserved first and last residue. Fields, in order: J gene, V gene, CDR3 protein.

J: TRBJ2-3
V: TRBV29-1
CDR3: CSVEFPQGALDTQYF

J: TRBJ1-2
V: TRBV6-5
CDR3: CASSLQGDYGYTF

J: TRBJ2-7
V: TRBV9
CDR3: CASSITGTGQYEQYF

J: TRBJ2-1
V: TRBV12-3/TRBV12-4
CDR3: CASELRGNEQFF

J: TRBJ1-5
V: TRBV7-6
CDR3: CASGAEGNQPQHF

J: TRBJ2-3
V: TRBV5-6
CDR3: CASSPDRGQTDTQYF

J: TRBJ2-3
V: TRBV7-6
CDR3: CASSLSGGRADTQYF

J: TRBJ2-5
V: TRBV5-1
CDR3: CASSTGSSGVQETQYF

J: TRBJ2-1
V: TRBV2
CDR3: CASSREINEQFF

J: TRBJ1-6
V: TRBV11-2
CDR3: CASSLTGPRGNSPLHF

J: TRBJ1-1
V: TRBV7-2
CDR3: CASSFVGDRAFF

J: TRBJ2-1
V: TRBV7-2
CDR3: CASSSNRPYNEQFF

J: TRBJ1-4
V: TRBV3-1
CDR3: CASSPLGGAREKLFF

J: TRBJ2-3
V: TRBV10-3
CDR3: CANDGLGGLAGASTDTQYF

J: TRBJ2-1
V: TRBV20-1
CDR3: CSARSLLGGSYNEQFF

J: TRBJ2-2
V: TRBV7-9
CDR3: CASSLDRGELFF